This record concerns one T cell receptor (beta chain) sequence. Original processing methods: Reference gene primer amplification in the assay estimated nucleated cell counts. Repertoires were generated with immunoSEQ multiplex PCR, while TCRdb's copy carries only in-frame clones and drops some. From that table come the V and J calls and clone size; the DNA was used to work out D and trimming. The sample consists of more than 250,000 clones, about 88% of them appearing once. This entry comes from a study of blood T cell repertoires in COVID-19. On the study more broadly: Spain, Italy and the United States supplied samples that represented acute and convalescent COVID-19.

Trimming took 0 bases from V and 3 from J, leaving 11 bases between them. This CDR3 has 15 residues. In germline, CDR1 is SGHRS, CDR2 YFSETQ. The sequence was obtained from a man younger than 30 with active or convalescent COVID-19. This chain links TRBV5-1 with TRBJ2-3, with D perhaps TRBD1 (5 bases). Sequencing used peripheral blood. The CDR3 loop is CASSLVGQGTDTQYF. The DNA of the CDR3 is TGCGCCAGCAGCTTGGTAGGACAAGGGACAGATACGCAGTATTTT.